This T cell receptor beta chain was captured by sequencing in a study of T cells in Graves' hyperthyroidism and ophthalmopathy. There are many counts of this clonotype. At first hyperthyroidism diagnosis, before any ophthalmopathy symptoms, the blood sample was collected. RNA transcripts served as the template for amplifying TCR beta CDR3 regions. A set of HTBI primers served as the primers for a first-round RT-PCR of the TCR CDR3. Using its own MiXCR run on the multiplex PCR reads, TCRdb lists one record per CDR3 protein. Of about 360,000 distinct CDR3 sequences in the sample, roughly 14% were seen once. What was sequenced was blood. The sequence was collected from a woman between 18 and 29 years old with Graves' hyperthyroidism that later progressed to Graves' ophthalmopathy.

Written as DNA, the CDR3 is TGTGCCAGCAGCTTAGGTATACCAGAGAACTATGGCTACACCTTC. It translates to CASSLGIPENYGYTF. The rearrangement links TRBV11-2 to TRBJ1-2; D call uncertain. Germline V CDR1 and CDR2: SGHAT, FQNNGV. The CDR3 extends over 15 amino acids. The V end lost 1 base, the J end lost 2 bases, and 11 bases lay between the germline ends. The full variable domain, completed using reference TRBV11-2 and TRBJ1-2, is EAGVAQSPRYKIIEKRQSVAFWCNPISGHATLYWYQQILGQGPKLLIQFQNNGVVDDSQLPKDRFSAERLKGVDSTLKIQPAKLEDSAVYLCASSLGIPENYGYTFGSGTRLTVV.